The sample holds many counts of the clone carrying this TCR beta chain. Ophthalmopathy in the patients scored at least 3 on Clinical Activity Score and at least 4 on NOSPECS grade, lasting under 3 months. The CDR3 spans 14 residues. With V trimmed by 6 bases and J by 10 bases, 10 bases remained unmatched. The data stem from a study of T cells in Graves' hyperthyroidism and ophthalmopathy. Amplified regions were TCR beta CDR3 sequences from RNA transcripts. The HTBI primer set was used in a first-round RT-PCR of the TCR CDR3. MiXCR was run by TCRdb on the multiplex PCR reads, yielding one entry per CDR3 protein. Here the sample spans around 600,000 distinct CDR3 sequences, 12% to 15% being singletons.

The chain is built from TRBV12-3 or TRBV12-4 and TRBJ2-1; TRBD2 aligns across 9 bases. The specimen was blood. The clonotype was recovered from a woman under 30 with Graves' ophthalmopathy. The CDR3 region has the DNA TGTGCCAGCAGCCACGGCGGGAGGGGCGGGGAGCAGTTCTTC. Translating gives CASSHGGRGGEQFF.